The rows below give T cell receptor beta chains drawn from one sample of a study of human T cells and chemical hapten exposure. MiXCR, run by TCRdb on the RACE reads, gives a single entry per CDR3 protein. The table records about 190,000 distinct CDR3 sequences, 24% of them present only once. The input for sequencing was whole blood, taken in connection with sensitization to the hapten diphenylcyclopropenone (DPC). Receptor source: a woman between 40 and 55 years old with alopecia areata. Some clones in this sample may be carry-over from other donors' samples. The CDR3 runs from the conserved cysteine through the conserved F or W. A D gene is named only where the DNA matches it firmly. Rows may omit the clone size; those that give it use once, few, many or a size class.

CDR3: CASSLVGGFGADTQYF
DNA: TGTGCCAGCAGCTTAGTAGGGGGGTTTGGCGCAGATACGCAGTATTTT
V: TRBV7-2
D: NA
size: few
J: TRBJ2-3
length: 16

CDR3: CASSLGQGAYGYTF
DNA: TGTGCCAGCAGCTTAGGACAGGGGGCGTATGGCTACACCTTC
V: TRBV7-9
D: TRBD1
size: few
J: TRBJ1-2
length: 14

CDR3: CASSLGQDRTDTQYF
DNA: TGTGCCAGCAGTTTAGGCCAGGATCGCACAGATACGCAGTATTTT
V: TRBV28
D: NA
size: few
J: TRBJ2-3
length: 15

CDR3: CASSRTNTGEAYF
DNA: TGTGCCAGCAGCCGCACCAACACAGGTGAAGCTTACTTT
V: TRBV6-2/TRBV6-3
D: NA
size: once
J: TRBJ1-1
length: 13

CDR3: CATSDFSSGDEQFF
DNA: TGTGCCACCAGTGATTTCAGCAGCGGCGATGAGCAGTTCTTC
V: TRBV24-1
D: NA
size: NA
J: TRBJ2-1
length: 14

CDR3: CASSQDRGHSGNTIYF
DNA: TGCGCCAGCAGCCAAGATCGGGGCCACTCTGGAAACACCATATATTTT
V: TRBV4-3
D: NA
size: few
J: TRBJ1-3
length: 16

CDR3: CSAKPPGSTGELFF
DNA: TGCAGTGCGAAACCCCCAGGGTCCACCGGGGAGCTGTTTTTT
V: TRBV20-1
D: NA
size: NA
J: TRBJ2-2
length: 14

CDR3: CASSFLRGRRNTEAFF
DNA: TGTGCCAGCAGTTTTCTTAGGGGGCGTCGGAACACTGAAGCTTTCTTT
V: TRBV28
D: TRBD1
size: NA
J: TRBJ1-1
length: 16

CDR3: CASSPESAGGDEQFF
DNA: TGTGCCAGCAGCCCAGAAAGCGCAGGGGGCGATGAGCAGTTCTTC
V: TRBV4-2
D: TRBD1
size: NA
J: TRBJ2-1
length: 15

CDR3: CASSQARDPNEKLFF
DNA: TGTGCCAGCAGCCAAGCTCGGGACCCTAATGAAAAACTGTTTTTT
V: TRBV4-2
D: NA
size: few
J: TRBJ1-4
length: 15

CDR3: CSVGGVNSNQPQHF
DNA: TGCAGCGTCGGAGGGGTGAATAGCAATCAGCCCCAGCATTTT
V: TRBV29-1
D: NA
size: few
J: TRBJ1-5
length: 14

CDR3: CSVGQGGITDTQYF
DNA: TGCAGCGTTGGACAGGGGGGAATCACAGATACGCAGTATTTT
V: TRBV29-1
D: TRBD1
size: NA
J: TRBJ2-3
length: 14

CDR3: CASSLPQGEQFF
DNA: TGTGCCAGCAGCCTCCCCCAGGGTGAGCAGTTCTTC
V: TRBV7-3
D: NA
size: NA
J: TRBJ2-1
length: 12

CDR3: CASSSGGISYGYTF
DNA: TGTGCCAGCAGCAGCGGTGGCATAAGTTATGGCTACACCTTC
V: TRBV7-2
D: NA
size: NA
J: TRBJ1-2
length: 14

CDR3: CASSLVRTGWEDTQYF
DNA: TGTGCCAGCAGCTTAGTACGTACAGGATGGGAAGATACGCAGTATTTT
V: TRBV7-2
D: NA
size: few
J: TRBJ2-3
length: 16

CDR3: CASRRRDGVDEAFF
DNA: TGCGCCAGCAGGCGCCGGGACGGTGTAGATGAAGCTTTCTTT
V: TRBV5-1
D: NA
size: few
J: TRBJ1-1
length: 14

CDR3: CSVELPISGNTIYF
DNA: TGCAGCGTTGAACTCCCGATTTCTGGAAACACCATATATTTT
V: TRBV29-1
D: NA
size: NA
J: TRBJ1-3
length: 14

CDR3: CSAQPGPEGWGSLLTDTQYF
DNA: TGCAGTGCCCAACCGGGACCGGAAGGTTGGGGGTCCCTGCTCACAGATACGCAGTATTTT
V: TRBV20-1
D: NA
size: few
J: TRBJ2-3
length: 20

CDR3: CASTNSYNSPLHF
DNA: TGTGCCAGCACCAATTCGTATAATTCACCCCTCCACTTT
V: TRBV28
D: NA
size: NA
J: TRBJ1-6
length: 13

CDR3: CASRTLDRYNSPLHF
DNA: TGTGCCAGCAGAACTCTTGACAGATATAATTCACCCCTCCACTTT
V: TRBV28
D: NA
size: NA
J: TRBJ1-6
length: 15

CDR3: CSARRQGINSPLHF
DNA: TGCAGTGCTAGACGACAGGGGATCAATTCACCCCTCCACTTT
V: TRBV20-1
D: TRBD1
size: many
J: TRBJ1-6
length: 14

CDR3: CSARGLAVQETQYF
DNA: TGCAGTGCTAGAGGACTAGCGGTCCAAGAGACCCAGTACTTC
V: TRBV20-1
D: TRBD2
size: few
J: TRBJ2-5
length: 14

CDR3: CASRLSLDNEQFF
DNA: TGTGCCAGCAGATTAAGCCTTGACAATGAGCAGTTCTTC
V: TRBV11-2
D: NA
size: few
J: TRBJ2-1
length: 13

CDR3: CASSSSGPSYEQYF
DNA: TGTGCCAGCAGCTCTAGCGGCCCCTCCTACGAGCAGTACTTC
V: TRBV6-5
D: TRBD2
size: few
J: TRBJ2-7
length: 14

CDR3: CSALSRDTYEQYF
DNA: TGCAGTGCTCTGAGCAGGGACACCTACGAGCAGTACTTC
V: TRBV20-1
D: NA
size: few
J: TRBJ2-7
length: 13

CDR3: CASTRWTVSGNTIYF
DNA: TGTGCCAGCACCCGATGGACAGTCTCTGGAAACACCATATATTTT
V: TRBV5-6
D: NA
size: once
J: TRBJ1-3
length: 15

CDR3: CSAPGQGYTF
DNA: TGCAGTGCTCCCGGACAGGGCTACACCTTC
V: TRBV20-1
D: NA
size: few
J: TRBJ1-2
length: 10

CDR3: CASTKASMEQYF
DNA: TGTGCCAGCACCAAAGCTTCCATGGAGCAGTACTTC
V: TRBV28
D: NA
size: few
J: TRBJ2-7
length: 12

CDR3: CASSVRRNQPQHF
DNA: TGTGCCAGCAGTGTACGCAGGAATCAGCCCCAGCATTTT
V: TRBV2
D: NA
size: many
J: TRBJ1-5
length: 13

CDR3: CATSPPGGDEQYF
DNA: TGTGCCACCAGCCCTCCGGGGGGGGACGAGCAGTACTTC
V: TRBV15
D: TRBD2
size: NA
J: TRBJ2-7
length: 13

CDR3: CAWSVTGGPYEQYF
DNA: TGTGCCTGGAGCGTAACAGGGGGTCCCTACGAGCAGTACTTC
V: TRBV30
D: TRBD1
size: few
J: TRBJ2-7
length: 14

CDR3: CASSLTGGRYEQYF
DNA: TGTGCCAGCAGCCTCACCGGCGGGAGGTACGAGCAGTACTTC
V: TRBV7-2
D: TRBD2
size: NA
J: TRBJ2-7
length: 14

CDR3: CASSQPTGANYNEQFF
DNA: TGTGCCAGCAGCCAGCCGACAGGGGCTAACTACAATGAGCAGTTCTTC
V: TRBV4-3
D: TRBD1
size: NA
J: TRBJ2-1
length: 16

CDR3: CASSFQPSSYEQYF
DNA: TGTGCCAGCAGCTTCCAGCCGAGCTCCTACGAGCAGTACTTC
V: TRBV7-9
D: NA
size: NA
J: TRBJ2-7
length: 14

CDR3: CASSLAGQDQETQYF
DNA: TGTGCCAGCAGCTTAGCGGGTCAGGACCAAGAGACCCAGTACTTC
V: TRBV7-2
D: NA
size: few
J: TRBJ2-5
length: 15

CDR3: CASRVYTSYEQYF
DNA: TGTGCCAGCAGAGTTTACACCTCCTACGAGCAGTACTTC
V: TRBV6-5
D: NA
size: NA
J: TRBJ2-7
length: 13

CDR3: CAIRGQGAGDEQYF
DNA: TGTGCCATCAGAGGACAGGGGGCCGGGGACGAGCAGTACTTC
V: TRBV10-3
D: TRBD1
size: few
J: TRBJ2-7
length: 14

CDR3: CASVKNNEQFF
DNA: TGTGCCAGCGTTAAAAACAATGAGCAGTTCTTC
V: TRBV6-1
D: NA
size: NA
J: TRBJ2-1
length: 11

CDR3: CASSLGQGVDEQYF
DNA: TGTGCCAGCAGCTTGGGACAGGGGGTGGACGAGCAGTACTTC
V: TRBV7-9
D: TRBD1
size: NA
J: TRBJ2-7
length: 14

CDR3: CASSVGGLPDTQYF
DNA: TGTGCCAGCAGCGTAGGGGGGCTCCCAGATACGCAGTATTTT
V: TRBV9
D: NA
size: few
J: TRBJ2-3
length: 14

CDR3: CASSSLAASQYF
DNA: TGTGCCAGCAGTTCCTTGGCCGCGTCACAGTACTTC
V: TRBV12-3/TRBV12-4
D: NA
size: NA
J: TRBJ2-4
length: 12

CDR3: CASSVGTGEIQPQHF
DNA: TGTGCCAGCAGCGTTGGTACAGGGGAGATTCAGCCCCAGCATTTT
V: TRBV9
D: TRBD1
size: few
J: TRBJ1-5
length: 15